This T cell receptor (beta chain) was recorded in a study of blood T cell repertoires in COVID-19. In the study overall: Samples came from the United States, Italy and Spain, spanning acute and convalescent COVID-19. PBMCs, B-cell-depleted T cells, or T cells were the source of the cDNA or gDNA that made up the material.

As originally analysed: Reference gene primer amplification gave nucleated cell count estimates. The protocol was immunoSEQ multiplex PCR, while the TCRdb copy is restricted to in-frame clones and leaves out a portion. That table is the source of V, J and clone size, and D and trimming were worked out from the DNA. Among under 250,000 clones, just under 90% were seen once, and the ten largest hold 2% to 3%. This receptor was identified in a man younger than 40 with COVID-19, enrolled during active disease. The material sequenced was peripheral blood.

For the CDR3, the DNA is TGCGCCAGCAGCCTGACTAGCGGGAGGAGAGAGACCCAGTACTTC. Encoded protein: CASSLTSGRRETQYF. V gene TRBV4-1 combines with J gene TRBJ2-5, with 13 bases matching TRBD2. After removal of 4 bases from V and 4 bases from J, the junction contained 3 bases not matched to a gene. The CDR3 is 15 amino acids. From germline, CDR1 is MGHRA and CDR2 YSYEKL.